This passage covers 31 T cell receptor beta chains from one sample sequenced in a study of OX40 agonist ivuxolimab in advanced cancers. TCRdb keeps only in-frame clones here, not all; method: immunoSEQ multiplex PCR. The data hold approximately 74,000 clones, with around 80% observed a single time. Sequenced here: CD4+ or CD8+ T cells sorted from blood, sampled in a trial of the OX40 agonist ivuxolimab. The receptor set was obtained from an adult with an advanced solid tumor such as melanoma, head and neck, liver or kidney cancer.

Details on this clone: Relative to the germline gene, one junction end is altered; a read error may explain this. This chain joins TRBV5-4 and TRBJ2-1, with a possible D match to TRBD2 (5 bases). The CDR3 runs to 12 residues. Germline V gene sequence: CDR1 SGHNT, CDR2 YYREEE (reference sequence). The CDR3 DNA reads TGTGCCAGCAGCCTCCTTGAAGGGAGTAAGGTCTTC. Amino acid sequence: CASSLLEGSKVF.

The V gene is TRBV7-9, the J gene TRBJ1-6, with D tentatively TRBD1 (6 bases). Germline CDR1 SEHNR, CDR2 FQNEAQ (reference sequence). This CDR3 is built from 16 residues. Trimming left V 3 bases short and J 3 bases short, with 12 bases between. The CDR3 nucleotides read TGTGCCAGCAGCTTGGGGGCGGGAAACTATAATTCACCCCTCCACTTT. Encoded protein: CASSLGAGNYNSPLHF.

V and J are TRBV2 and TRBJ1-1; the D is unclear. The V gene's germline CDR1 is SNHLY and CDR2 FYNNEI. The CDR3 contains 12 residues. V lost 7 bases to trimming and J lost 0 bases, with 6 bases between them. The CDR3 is CASNALNTEAFF. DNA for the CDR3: TGTGCCAGCAACGCCTTGAACACTGAAGCTTTCTTT.

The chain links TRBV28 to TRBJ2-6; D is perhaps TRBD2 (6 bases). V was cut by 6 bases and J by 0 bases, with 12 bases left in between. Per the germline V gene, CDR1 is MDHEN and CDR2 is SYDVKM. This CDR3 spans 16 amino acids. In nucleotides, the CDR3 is TGTGCCAGCAGACCAGCGGGTAACTCTGGGGCCAACGTCCTGACTTTC. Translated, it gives CASRPAGNSGANVLTF.

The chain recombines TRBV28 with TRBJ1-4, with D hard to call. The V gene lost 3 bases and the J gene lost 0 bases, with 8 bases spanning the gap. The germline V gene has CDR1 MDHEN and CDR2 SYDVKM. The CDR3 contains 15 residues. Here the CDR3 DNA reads TGTGCCAGCAGTTTTGTGGGCGCAACTAATGAAAAACTGTTTTTT. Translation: CASSFVGATNEKLFF.

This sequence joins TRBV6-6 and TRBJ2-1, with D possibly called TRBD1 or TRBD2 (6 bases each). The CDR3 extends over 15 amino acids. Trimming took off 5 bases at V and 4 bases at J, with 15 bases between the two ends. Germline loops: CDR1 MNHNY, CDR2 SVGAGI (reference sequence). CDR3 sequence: CASSPQGTSYNEQFF. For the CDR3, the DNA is TGTGCCAGCAGTCCGCAGGGGACTTCTTACAATGAGCAGTTCTTC.

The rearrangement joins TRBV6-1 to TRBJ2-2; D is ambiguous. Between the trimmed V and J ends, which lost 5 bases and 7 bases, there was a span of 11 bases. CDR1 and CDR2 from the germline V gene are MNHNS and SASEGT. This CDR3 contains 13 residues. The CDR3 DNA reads TGTGCCAGCAGTCCCCAAAGCAGCGGGGAGCTGTTTTTT. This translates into CASSPQSSGELFF.

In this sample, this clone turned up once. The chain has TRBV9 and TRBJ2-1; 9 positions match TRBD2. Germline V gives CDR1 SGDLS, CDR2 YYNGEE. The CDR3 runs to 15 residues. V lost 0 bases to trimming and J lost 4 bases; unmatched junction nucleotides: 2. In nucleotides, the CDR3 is TGTGCCAGCAGCGTAGACAGCGGGGGGTACAATGAGCAGTTCTTC. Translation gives CASSVDSGGYNEQFF.

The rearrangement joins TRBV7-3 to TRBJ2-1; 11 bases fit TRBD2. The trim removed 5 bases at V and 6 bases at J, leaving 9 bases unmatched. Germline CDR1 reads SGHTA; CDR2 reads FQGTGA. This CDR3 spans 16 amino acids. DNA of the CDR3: TGTGCCAGCAGCCTTAGCGGGGGGGCCAGTCTCAATGAGCAGTTCTTC. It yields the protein CASSLSGGASLNEQFF. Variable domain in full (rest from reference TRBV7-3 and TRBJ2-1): GAGVSQTPSNKVTEKGKYVELRCDPISGHTALYWYRQSLGQGPEFLIYFQGTGAADDSGLPNDRFFAVRPEGSVSTLKIQRTERGDSAVYLCASSLSGGASLNEQFFGPGTRLTVL.

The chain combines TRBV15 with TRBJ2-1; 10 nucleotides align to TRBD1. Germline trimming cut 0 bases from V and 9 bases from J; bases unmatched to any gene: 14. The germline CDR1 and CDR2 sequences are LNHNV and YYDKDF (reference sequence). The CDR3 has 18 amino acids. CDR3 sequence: CATSRDTVWDRGLIEQFF. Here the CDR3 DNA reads TGTGCCACCAGCAGAGACACGGTATGGGACAGGGGATTAATTGAGCAGTTCTTC.

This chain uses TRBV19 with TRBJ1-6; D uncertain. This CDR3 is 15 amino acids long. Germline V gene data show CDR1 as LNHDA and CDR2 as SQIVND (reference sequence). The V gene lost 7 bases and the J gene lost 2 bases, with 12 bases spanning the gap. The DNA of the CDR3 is TGTGCCAGTAAGGCGGGAATGGCCTATAATTCACCCCTCCACTTT. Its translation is CASKAGMAYNSPLHF.

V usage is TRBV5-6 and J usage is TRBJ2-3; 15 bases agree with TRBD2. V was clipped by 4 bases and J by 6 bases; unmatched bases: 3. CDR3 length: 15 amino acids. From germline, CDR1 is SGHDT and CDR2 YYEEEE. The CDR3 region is CASSRTSGGADTQYF. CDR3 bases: TGTGCCAGCAGCCGGACTAGCGGGGGGGCGGATACGCAGTATTTT.

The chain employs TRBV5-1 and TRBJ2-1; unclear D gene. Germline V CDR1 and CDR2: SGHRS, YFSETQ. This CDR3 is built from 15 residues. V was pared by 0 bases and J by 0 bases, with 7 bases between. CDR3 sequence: CASSLAPASYNEQFF. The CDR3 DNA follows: TGCGCCAGCAGCTTGGCTCCAGCCTCCTACAATGAGCAGTTCTTC.

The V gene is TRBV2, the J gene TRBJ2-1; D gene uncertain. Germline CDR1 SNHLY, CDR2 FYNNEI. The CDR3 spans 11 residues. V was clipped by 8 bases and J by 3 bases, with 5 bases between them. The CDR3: CASGLYNEQFF. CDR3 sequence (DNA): TGTGCCAGCGGCCTCTACAATGAGCAGTTCTTC.

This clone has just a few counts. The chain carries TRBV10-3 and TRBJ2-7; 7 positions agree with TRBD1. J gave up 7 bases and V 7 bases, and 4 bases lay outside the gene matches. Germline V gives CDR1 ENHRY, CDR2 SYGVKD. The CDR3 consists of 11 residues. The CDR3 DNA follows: TGTGCCATCACCGCAGGGGGAGAGCAGTACTTC. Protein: CAITAGGEQYF.

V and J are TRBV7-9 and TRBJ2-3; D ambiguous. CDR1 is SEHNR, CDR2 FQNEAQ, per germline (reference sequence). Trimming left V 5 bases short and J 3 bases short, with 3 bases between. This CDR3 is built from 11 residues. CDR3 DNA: TGTGCCAGCAGCCAAACAGATACGCAGTATTTT. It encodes CASSQTDTQYF.

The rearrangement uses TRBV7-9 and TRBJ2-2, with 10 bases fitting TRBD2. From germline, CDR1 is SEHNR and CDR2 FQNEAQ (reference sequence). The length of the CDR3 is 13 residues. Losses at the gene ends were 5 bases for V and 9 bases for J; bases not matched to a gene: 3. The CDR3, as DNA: TGTGCCAGCAGCCCTAGCGGGGGCCGGGAGCTGTTTTTT. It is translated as CASSPSGGRELFF.

CDR3 residues: CASSQVSGQWAGELFF. CDR3 in DNA: TGTGCCAGCAGCCAAGTGTCCGGACAGTGGGCCGGGGAGCTGTTTTTT. The chain joins TRBV4-2 to TRBJ2-2, with D possibly matching TRBD1 (6 bases). Between the trimmed V and J ends, which lost 1 base and 6 bases, there was a span of 15 bases. Germline assignment: CDR1 LGHNA and CDR2 YNFKEQ. The CDR3 length is 16 residues.

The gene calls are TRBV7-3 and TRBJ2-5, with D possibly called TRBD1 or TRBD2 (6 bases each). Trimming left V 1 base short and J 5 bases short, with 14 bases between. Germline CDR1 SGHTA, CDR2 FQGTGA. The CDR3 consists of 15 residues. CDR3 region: CASSLMGAAGETQYF. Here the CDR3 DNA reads TGTGCCAGCAGCTTAATGGGGGCCGCGGGGGAGACCCAGTACTTC.

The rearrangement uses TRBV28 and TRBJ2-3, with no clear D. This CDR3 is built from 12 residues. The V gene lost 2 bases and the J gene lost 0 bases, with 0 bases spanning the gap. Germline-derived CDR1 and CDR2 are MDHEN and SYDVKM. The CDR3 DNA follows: TGTGCCAGCAGTTTAAGCACAGATACGCAGTATTTT. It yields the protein CASSLSTDTQYF.

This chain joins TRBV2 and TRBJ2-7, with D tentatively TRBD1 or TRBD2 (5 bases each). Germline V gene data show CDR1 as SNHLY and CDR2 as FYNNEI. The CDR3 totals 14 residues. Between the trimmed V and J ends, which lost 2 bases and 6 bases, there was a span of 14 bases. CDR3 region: CASSESVGVSEQYF. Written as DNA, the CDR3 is TGTGCCAGCAGTGAATCGGTGGGGGTATCCGAGCAGTACTTC.

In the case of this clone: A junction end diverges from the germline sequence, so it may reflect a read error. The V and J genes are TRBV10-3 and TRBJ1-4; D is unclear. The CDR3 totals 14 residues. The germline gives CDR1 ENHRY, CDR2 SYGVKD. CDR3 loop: CATALHGFPEELFF. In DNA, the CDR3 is TGTGCCACCGCCCTCCACGGATTTCCTGAAGAACTGTTTTTT.

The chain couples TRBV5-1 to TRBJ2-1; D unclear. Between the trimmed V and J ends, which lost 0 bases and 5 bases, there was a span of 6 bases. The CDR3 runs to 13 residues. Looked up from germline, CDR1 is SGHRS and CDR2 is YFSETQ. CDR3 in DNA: TGCGCCAGCAGCTTGGTCGGTGACAATGAGCAGTTCTTC. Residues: CASSLVGDNEQFF.

The CDR3 here is CASSVGSMDTTYEQYF. Here the CDR3 DNA reads TGTGCCAGCAGCGTAGGAAGTATGGACACCACCTACGAGCAGTACTTC. The chain couples TRBV9 to TRBJ2-7, with D possibly being TRBD1 (5 bases). The V gene lost 0 bases and the J gene lost 2 bases, with 15 bases spanning the gap. This CDR3 is 16 amino acids long. The germline V gene has CDR1 SGDLS and CDR2 YYNGEE.

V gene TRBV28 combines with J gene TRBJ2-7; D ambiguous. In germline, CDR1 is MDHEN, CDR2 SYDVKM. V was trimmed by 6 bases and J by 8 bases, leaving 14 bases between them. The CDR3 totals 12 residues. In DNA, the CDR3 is TGTGCCAGCAGCGTGACTGGCAGCCAGCAGTACTTC. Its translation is CASSVTGSQQYF.

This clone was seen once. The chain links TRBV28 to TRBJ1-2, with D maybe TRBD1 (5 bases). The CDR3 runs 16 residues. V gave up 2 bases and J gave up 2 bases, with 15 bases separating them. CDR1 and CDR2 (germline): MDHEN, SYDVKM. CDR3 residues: CASSLLPGRGNYGYTF. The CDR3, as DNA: TGTGCCAGCAGTTTACTCCCGGGACGGGGAAACTATGGCTACACCTTC.

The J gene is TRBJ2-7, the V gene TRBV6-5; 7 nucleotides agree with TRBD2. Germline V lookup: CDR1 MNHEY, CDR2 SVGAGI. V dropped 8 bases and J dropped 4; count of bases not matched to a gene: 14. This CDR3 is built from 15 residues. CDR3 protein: CASSPEGLTLYEQYF. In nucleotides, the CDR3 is TGTGCCAGCTCCCCGGAGGGACTAACCCTGTACGAGCAGTACTTC.

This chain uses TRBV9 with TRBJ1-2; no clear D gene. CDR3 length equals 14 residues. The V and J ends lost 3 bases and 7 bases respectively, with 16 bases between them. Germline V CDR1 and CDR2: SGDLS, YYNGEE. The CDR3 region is CASSANDLVGGYTF. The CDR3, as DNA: TGTGCCAGCAGCGCAAATGACCTAGTCGGTGGCTACACCTTC.

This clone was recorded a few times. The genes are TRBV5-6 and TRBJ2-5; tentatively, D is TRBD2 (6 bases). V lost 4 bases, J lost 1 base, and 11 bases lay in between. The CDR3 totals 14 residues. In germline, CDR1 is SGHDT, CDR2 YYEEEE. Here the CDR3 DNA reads TGTGCCAGCAGCCGCGGCGGGGTCCAAGAGACCCAGTACTTC. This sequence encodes CASSRGGVQETQYF.

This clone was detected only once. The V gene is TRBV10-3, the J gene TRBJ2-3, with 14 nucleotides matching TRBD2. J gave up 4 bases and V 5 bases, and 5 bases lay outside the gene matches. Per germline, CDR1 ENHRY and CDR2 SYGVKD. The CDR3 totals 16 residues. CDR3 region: CAISTGTSGSSDTQYF. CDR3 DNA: TGTGCCATCAGTACCGGGACTAGCGGGAGTTCAGATACGCAGTATTTT.

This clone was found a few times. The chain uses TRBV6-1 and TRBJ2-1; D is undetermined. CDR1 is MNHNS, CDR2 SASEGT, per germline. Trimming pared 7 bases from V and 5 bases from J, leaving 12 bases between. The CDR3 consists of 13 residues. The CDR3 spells CASKFSQNNEQFF. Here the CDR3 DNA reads TGTGCCAGCAAATTTAGCCAGAACAATGAGCAGTTCTTC.